This T cell receptor (beta chain) was retrieved from a study of OX40 agonist ivuxolimab in advanced cancers. Study background: Patients were treated with ivuxolimab, an agonistic anti-OX40 (CD134) antibody.

Comment on this clone: Its specificity is unknown.

Trimming removed 5 bases at V and 6 bases at J, with 14 bases between. This CDR3 has 14 amino acids. In germline, CDR1 is MNHEY, CDR2 SVGAGI. The table came from immunoSEQ multiplex PCR; TCRdb's copy has only in-frame clones and leaves some out. The sample comprises around 15,000 clones, more than 80% of which are singletons, and roughly 28% rests with the top ten. With baseline, cycle 4 day 1, and cycle 7 day 1 as timepoints, blood was sampled. Overall study findings and caveats: There were, on average, more expanded clones in CD8+ T cells than in CD4+. Dosing at 0.1 to 3.0 mg/kg was accompanied by clonal expansion of CD4+ and CD8+ blood T cells by week 6.

This receptor was obtained from an adult with an advanced solid tumor such as melanoma, head and neck, liver or kidney cancer. Specimen: CD4+ or CD8+ T cells sorted from blood, collected in a trial of the OX40 agonist ivuxolimab. The chain employs TRBV6-5 and TRBJ2-1, with a possible D match to TRBD2 (6 bases). CDR3 loop: CASSRDSEVNEQFF. Here the CDR3 DNA reads TGTGCCAGCAGTCGGGACTCCGAAGTCAATGAGCAGTTCTTC.